Included here is one T cell receptor beta chain sequence, with context. With a J-beta primer mix and a sample-barcoded 5' primer, a second PCR ran about 7 to 11 cycles. TCRdb redid the calling of the 5' RACE reads with MiXCR, one entry per CDR3 protein. The repertoire holds about 620,000 distinct CDR3 sequences, with 20% to 25% as singletons. The data were obtained in a study of blood T cells in healthy people across ages. Looked up from germline, CDR1 is MNHNY and CDR2 is SVGAGI (reference sequence). The length of the CDR3 is 13 residues. Trimming took off 5 bases at V and 0 bases at J, with 8 bases between the two ends.

This chain joins TRBV6-6 and TRBJ2-7, with D unresolved. Source material: blood. This receptor was obtained from a man aged 65-85 years in good health. The CDR3 coding sequence is TGTGCCAGCAGTGCCAAGAACTCCTACGAGCAGTACTTC. This translates into CASSAKNSYEQYF.